The clone carrying this TCR beta chain appeared a few times. Antigen specificity is unknown. This record comes from a study of shared clonotypes between healthy human individuals. The study, taken as a whole, reports: Sorted-subset samples were not fully sequenced, rarefaction indicated.

The naive CD8 fraction comprised CD45RO-negative cells positively selected for CCR7 and excluded terminally differentiated effector memory CD45RA+ cells. Produced via immunoSEQ multiplex PCR; TCRdb's table is partial and in-frame only. Here the sample spans millions of clones, approximately 94% being singletons. Germline CDR1 MGHRA, CDR2 YSYEKL. This CDR3 is built from 15 residues. Trimming took 0 bases from V and 5 from J, leaving 13 bases between them. This sequence originates from a young man in good health. Some clones in this sample may be carry-over from other donors' samples. The chain uses TRBV4-1 and TRBJ1-2; the D gene is possibly TRBD1 (5 bases). The sequencing sample was made of naive CD8+ T cells from PBMCs. CDR3 amino acids: CASSQETGQWYGYTF. CDR3 coding DNA: TGCGCCAGCAGCCAAGAAACAGGCCAGTGGTATGGCTACACCTTC.